The entry below gives a single T cell receptor (beta chain) sequence along with its context. A much larger clone is a single base away; this may be a read error. Breast cancer patients provided tissue from their axillary draining lymph nodes. This entry comes from a study of breast tumors, draining lymph nodes, adjacent tissues. TCRdb ran MiXCR on the multiplex PCR reads and lists one entry per CDR3 protein. The profile covers over 200,000 distinct CDR3 sequences, with roughly a third appearing a single time and about 3.3% taken by the ten largest. The CDR3 consists of 12 residues. Germline V CDR1 and CDR2: GTSNPN, SVGIG (reference sequence).

The TCR comes from a female donor with breast cancer. Some clones in this sample may be carry-over from other donors' samples. Sequenced input: axillary lymph node tissue. This chain joins TRBV30 and TRBJ1-2; D gene uncertain. The CDR3, as DNA: TGTGCCTGGAGTCAAGCGACGGATGGCTACATCTTC. Its protein product is CAWSQATDGYIF. The full variable domain, completed using reference TRBV30 and TRBJ1-2, is SQTIHQWPATLVQPVGSPLSLECTVEGTSNPNLYWYRQAAGRGLQLLFYSVGIGQISSEVPQNLSASRPQDRQFILSSKKLLLSDSGFYLCAWSQATDGYIFGSGTRLTVV.